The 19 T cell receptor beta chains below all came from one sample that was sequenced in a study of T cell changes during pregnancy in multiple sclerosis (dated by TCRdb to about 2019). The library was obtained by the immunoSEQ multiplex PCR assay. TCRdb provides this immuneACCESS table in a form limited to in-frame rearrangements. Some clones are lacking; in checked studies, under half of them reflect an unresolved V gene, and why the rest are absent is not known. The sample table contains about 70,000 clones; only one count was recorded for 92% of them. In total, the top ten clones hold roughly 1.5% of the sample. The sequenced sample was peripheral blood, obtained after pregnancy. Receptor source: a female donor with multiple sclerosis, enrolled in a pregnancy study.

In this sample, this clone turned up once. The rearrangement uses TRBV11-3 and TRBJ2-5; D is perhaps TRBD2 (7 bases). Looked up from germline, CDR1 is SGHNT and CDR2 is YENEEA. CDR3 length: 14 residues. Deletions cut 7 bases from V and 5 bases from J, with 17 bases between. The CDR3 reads CASISRGGGETQYF. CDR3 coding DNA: TGTGCCAGCATAAGTAGGGGGGGCGGGGAGACCCAGTACTTC.

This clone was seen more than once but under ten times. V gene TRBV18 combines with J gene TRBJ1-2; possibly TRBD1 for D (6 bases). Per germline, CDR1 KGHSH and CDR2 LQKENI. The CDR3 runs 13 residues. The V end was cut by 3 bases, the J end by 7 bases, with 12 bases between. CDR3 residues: CASSPHREGGYTF. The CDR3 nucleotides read TGTGCCAGCTCACCCCACAGGGAGGGTGGCTACACCTTC.

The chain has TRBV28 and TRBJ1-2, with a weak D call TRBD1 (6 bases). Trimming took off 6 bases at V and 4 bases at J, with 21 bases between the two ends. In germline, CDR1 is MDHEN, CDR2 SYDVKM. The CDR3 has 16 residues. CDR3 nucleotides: TGTGCCAGCAGCTCCGGTGGACAGCGAGTTCTCTATGGCTACACCTTC. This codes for CASSSGGQRVLYGYTF.

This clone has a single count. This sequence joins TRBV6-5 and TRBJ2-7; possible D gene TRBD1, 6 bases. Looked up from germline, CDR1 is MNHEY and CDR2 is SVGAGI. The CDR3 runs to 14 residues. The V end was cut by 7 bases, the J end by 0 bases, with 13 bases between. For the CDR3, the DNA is TGTGCCAGCAAACGGACAGCCTTCTCCTACGAGCAGTACTTC. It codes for CASKRTAFSYEQYF.

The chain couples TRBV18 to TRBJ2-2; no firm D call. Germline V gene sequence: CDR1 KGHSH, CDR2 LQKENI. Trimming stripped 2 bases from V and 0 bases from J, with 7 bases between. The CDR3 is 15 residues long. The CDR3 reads CASSPTNANTGELFF. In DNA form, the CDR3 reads TGTGCCAGCTCACCAACAAACGCGAACACCGGGGAGCTGTTTTTT. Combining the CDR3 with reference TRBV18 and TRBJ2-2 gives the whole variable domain NAGVMQNPRHLVRRRGQEARLRCSPMKGHSHVYWYRQLPEEGLKFMVYLQKENIIDESGMPKERFSAEFPKEGPSILRIQQVVRGDSAAYFCASSPTNANTGELFFGEGSRLTVL.

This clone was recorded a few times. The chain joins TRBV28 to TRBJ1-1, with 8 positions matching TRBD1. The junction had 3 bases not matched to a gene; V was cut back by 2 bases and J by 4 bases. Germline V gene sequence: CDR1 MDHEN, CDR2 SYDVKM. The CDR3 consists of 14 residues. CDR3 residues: CASSLQGAGTEAFF. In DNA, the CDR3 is TGTGCCAGCAGTTTACAGGGGGCGGGCACTGAAGCTTTCTTT. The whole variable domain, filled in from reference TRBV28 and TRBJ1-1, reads DVKVTQSSRYLVKRTGEKVFLECVQDMDHENMFWYRQDPGLGLRLIYFSYDVKMKEKGDIPEGYSVSREKKERFSLILESASTNQTSMYLCASSLQGAGTEAFFGQGTRLTVV.

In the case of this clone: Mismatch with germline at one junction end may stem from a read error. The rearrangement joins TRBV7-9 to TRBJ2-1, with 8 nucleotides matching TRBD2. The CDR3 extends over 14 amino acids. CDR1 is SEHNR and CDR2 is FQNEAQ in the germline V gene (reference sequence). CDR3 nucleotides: TGTGCCAGCAGTTTAGGACTAGCAGGCGATGAGCAGTTCTTC. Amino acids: CASSLGLAGDEQFF.

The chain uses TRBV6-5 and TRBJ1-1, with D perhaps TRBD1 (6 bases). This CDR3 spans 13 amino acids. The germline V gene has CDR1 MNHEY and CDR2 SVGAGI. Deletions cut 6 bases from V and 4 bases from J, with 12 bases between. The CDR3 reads CASSLDRPTEAFF. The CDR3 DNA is TGTGCCAGCAGCCTAGACAGGCCCACTGAAGCTTTCTTT.

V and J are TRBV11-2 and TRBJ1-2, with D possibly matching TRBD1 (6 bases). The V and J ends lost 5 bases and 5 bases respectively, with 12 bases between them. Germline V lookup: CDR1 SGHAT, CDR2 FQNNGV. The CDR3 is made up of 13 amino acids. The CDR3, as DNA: TGTGCCAGCAGCATACAGGGAAGTTATGGCTACACCTTC. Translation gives CASSIQGSYGYTF. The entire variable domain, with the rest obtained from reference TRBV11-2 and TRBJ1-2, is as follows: EAGVAQSPRYKIIEKRQSVAFWCNPISGHATLYWYQQILGQGPKLLIQFQNNGVVDDSQLPKDRFSAERLKGVDSTLKIQPAKLEDSAVYLCASSIQGSYGYTFGSGTRLTVV.

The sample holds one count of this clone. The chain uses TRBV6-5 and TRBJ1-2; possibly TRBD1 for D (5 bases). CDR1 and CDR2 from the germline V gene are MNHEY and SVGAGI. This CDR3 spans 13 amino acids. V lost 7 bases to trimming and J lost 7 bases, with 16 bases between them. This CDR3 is CASTHGGVSGYTF. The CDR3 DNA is TGTGCCAGCACTCACGGGGGGGTGAGTGGCTACACCTTC.

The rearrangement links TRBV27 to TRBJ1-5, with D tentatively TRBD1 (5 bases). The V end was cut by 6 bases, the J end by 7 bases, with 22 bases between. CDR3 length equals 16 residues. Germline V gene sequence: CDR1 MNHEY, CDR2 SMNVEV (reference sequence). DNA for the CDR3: TGTGCCAGCAGCCCAAGTGAAGGGGAAAGGAACCAGCCCCAGCATTTT. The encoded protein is CASSPSEGERNQPQHF.

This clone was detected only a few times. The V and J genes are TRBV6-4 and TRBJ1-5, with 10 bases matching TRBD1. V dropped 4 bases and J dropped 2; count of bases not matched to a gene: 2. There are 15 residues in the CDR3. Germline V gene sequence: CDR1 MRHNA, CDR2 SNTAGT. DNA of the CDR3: TGTGCCAGCAGTGCCGGGACAGGGGGCAATCAGCCCCAGCATTTT. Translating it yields CASSAGTGGNQPQHF.

CDR3: CASSQGGTEVSYEQYF. For the CDR3, the DNA is TGTGCCAGCAGCCAGGGGGGAACGGAGGTCTCCTACGAGCAGTACTTC. This chain uses TRBV11-3 with TRBJ2-7; possible D gene TRBD1, 7 bases. From germline, CDR1 is SGHNT and CDR2 YENEEA. CDR3 length equals 16 residues. V was shortened by 5 bases and J by 0 bases, with 17 bases between the two germline ends.

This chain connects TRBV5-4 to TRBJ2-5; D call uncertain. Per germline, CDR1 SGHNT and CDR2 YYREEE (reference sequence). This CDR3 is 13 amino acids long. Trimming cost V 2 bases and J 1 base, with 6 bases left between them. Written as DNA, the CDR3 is TGTGCCAGCAGCTTTGAGTTCCAAGAGACCCAGTACTTC. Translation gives CASSFEFQETQYF.

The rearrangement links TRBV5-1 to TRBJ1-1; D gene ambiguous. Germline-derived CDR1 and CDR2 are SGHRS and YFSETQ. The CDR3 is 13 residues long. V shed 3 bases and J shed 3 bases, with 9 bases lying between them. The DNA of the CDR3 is TGCGCCAGCAGCTCCCGGTTAGACACTGAAGCTTTCTTT. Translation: CASSSRLDTEAFF.

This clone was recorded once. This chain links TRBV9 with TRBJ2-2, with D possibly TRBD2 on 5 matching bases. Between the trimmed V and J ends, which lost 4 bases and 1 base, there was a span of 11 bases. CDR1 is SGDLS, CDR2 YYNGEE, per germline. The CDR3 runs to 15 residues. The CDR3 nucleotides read TGTGCCAGCAGCCTAGAGGAGGTGAACACCGGGGAGCTGTTTTTT. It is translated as CASSLEEVNTGELFF. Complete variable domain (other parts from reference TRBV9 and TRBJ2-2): DSGVTQTPKHLITATGQRVTLRCSPRSGDLSVYWYQQSLDQGLQFLIQYYNGEERAKGNILERFSAQQFPDLHSELNLSSLELGDSALYFCASSLEEVNTGELFFGEGSRLTVL.

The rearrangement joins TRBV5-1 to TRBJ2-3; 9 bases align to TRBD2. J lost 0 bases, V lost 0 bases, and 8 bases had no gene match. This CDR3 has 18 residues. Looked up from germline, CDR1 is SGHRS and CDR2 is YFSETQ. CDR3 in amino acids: CASSLAVGTSLSTDTQYF. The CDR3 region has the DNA TGCGCCAGCAGCTTGGCCGTAGGGACTAGCCTAAGCACAGATACGCAGTATTTT.

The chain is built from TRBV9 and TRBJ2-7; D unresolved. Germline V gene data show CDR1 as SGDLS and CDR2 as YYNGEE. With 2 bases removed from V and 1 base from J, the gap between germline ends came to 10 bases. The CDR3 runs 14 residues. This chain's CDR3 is CASSVTPGSYEQYF. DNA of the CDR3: TGTGCCAGCAGCGTCACCCCGGGTTCCTACGAGCAGTACTTC. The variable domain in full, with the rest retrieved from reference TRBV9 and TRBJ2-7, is DSGVTQTPKHLITATGQRVTLRCSPRSGDLSVYWYQQSLDQGLQFLIQYYNGEERAKGNILERFSAQQFPDLHSELNLSSLELGDSALYFCASSVTPGSYEQYFGPGTRLTVT.

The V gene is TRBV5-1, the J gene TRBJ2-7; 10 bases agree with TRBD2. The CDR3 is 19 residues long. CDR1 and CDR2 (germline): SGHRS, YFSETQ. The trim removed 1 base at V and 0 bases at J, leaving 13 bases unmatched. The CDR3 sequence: CASSLKEASGSGFSYEQYF. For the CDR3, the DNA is TGCGCCAGCAGCTTGAAGGAGGCTAGCGGGAGTGGTTTCTCCTACGAGCAGTACTTC.